The present TCR beta chain was sequenced within a study of blood T cell repertoires in COVID-19. Study in general: Collection of acute and convalescent COVID-19 samples took place in the United States, Italy and Spain. Sources were T cells, B-cell-depleted T cells, or PBMCs; the material itself was cDNA or gDNA.

Authors' methods: Nucleated cell counts were estimated from reference gene primer amplification. Profiling relied on immunoSEQ multiplex PCR, and the TCRdb table lists in-frame clones only, not all of them. The DNA gave D and trimming, while V, J and clone size come from that table. Of more than 150,000 clones listed, roughly nine tenths are singletons. In germline, CDR1 is SGHRS, CDR2 YFSETQ. Trimming cost V 2 bases and J 5 bases; bases outside gene matches: 12. The CDR3 totals 16 residues. This sequence joins TRBV5-1 and TRBJ2-5, with TRBD2 matching over 7 bases. The TCR sequence derives from a woman between 65 and 79 years old with acute or convalescent COVID-19. The sequenced sample was peripheral blood. For the CDR3, the DNA is TGCGCCAGCAGCTTCGTGTCCCCCGAAGCGGGGGAGACCCAGTACTTC. Encoded protein: CASSFVSPEAGETQYF.